This T cell receptor (beta chain) was captured in a study of cytomegalovirus exposure and HLA in healthy donors. In the study overall: It was reported in a later analysis that the 120 or so validation repertoires used the same platform as the 550 to 800 first-cohort repertoires. Findings of the study overall: Cytomegalovirus status was reportedly diagnosed by the classifier with high specificity and sensitivity.

Only in-frame clones appear in the TCRdb table, and some are missing; sequencing was by immunoSEQ multiplex PCR. This sample yields 220,000 or so clones, of which 75% to 95% are seen a single time; 0.85% to 1.2% belongs to the top ten. A note on this clone: The antigen is not known.

Trimming took 1 base from V and 6 from J, leaving 13 bases between them. Per the germline V gene, CDR1 is PRHDT and CDR2 is FYEKMQ (reference sequence). The CDR3 runs to 14 residues. This TCR derives from a woman aged 18-29 years in good health and CMV-seronegative. What was sequenced was PBMCs. The chain is built from TRBV13 and TRBJ2-7; no clear D. CDR3 protein: CASSLDSSNGEQYF. DNA for the CDR3: TGTGCCAGCAGCTTAGACAGTTCGAACGGCGAGCAGTACTTC.